Described below is a single TCR beta chain sequence and its context. The antigen is unknown. Absent ophthalmopathy progression within 18 months defined stable Graves' hyperthyroidism. Patients aged 18 to 65 had newly diagnosed hyperthyroidism lasting under 2 months. The data belong to a study of T cells in Graves' hyperthyroidism and ophthalmopathy. Study details: Blood was drawn when the patient was first diagnosed and still untreated.

TCR beta CDR3 region amplification was performed from RNA transcripts. Using the HTBI primer set, a first-round RT-PCR was run on the TCR CDR3. MiXCR, run by TCRdb on the multiplex PCR reads, gives a single entry per CDR3 protein. The sample lists approximately 600,000 distinct CDR3 sequences, under 20% occurring once. Regarding the study as a whole: Ophthalmopathy was distinguished from stable hyperthyroidism by 13 V-J signatures.

The TCR was taken from a woman aged 25-40 years with Graves' hyperthyroidism. Source material: blood.

CDR3 protein: CASRPALANTGELFF. CDR3 bases: TGCGCCAGCAGGCCGGCGCTAGCGAACACCGGGGAGCTGTTTTTT. This chain connects TRBV5-1 to TRBJ2-2; D gene unclear. From germline, CDR1 is SGHRS and CDR2 YFSETQ. There are 15 residues in the CDR3. V gave up 5 bases and J gave up 0 bases, with 11 bases separating them.